This T cell receptor beta chain was observed in a study of OX40 agonist ivuxolimab in advanced cancers. Regarding the study as a whole: Expanded clones belonging to CD8+ T cells outnumbered, on average, those of CD4+. Several nonresponders also turned out to have low normalized T-cell clonal expansion.

CDR1 SQVTM and CDR2 ANQGSEA come from the germline V gene. The V end was cut by 7 bases, the J end by 3 bases, with 15 bases between. This CDR3 has 13 residues. Libraries were prepared by immunoSEQ multiplex PCR; TCRdb keeps only in-frame clonotypes and omits some of them. The table records 35,000 to 45,000 clones, approximately 80% of them present only once. Enrollment shut out patients with autoimmune disease history or systemic immunosuppression. On this clone itself: Its antigen remains unknown.

The sequencing used CD4+ or CD8+ T cells sorted from blood, collected in a trial of the OX40 agonist ivuxolimab. The chain employs TRBV29-1 and TRBJ1-2; weak D call: TRBD1 (5 bases). The TCR comes from an adult with an advanced solid tumor such as melanoma, head and neck, liver or kidney cancer. DNA of the CDR3: TGCAGCGGGGTTTCCGGGACCGACTATGGCTACACCTTC. This codes for CSGVSGTDYGYTF.